Listed below are T cell receptor beta chains from one sample, sequenced in a study of cytomegalovirus exposure and HLA in healthy donors. The assay was immunoSEQ multiplex PCR, and TCRdb's table has in-frame clones only and misses some. In the table there are tens of thousands of clones, about 73% of which are singletons. Material: PBMCs. The receptors here all came from a woman aged 45-60 years in good health and CMV-seropositive. Each CDR3 is given with its conserved first and last residue.

>TRBJ1-6|TRBV27
CASSPQTGFGVSPLHF
>TRBJ2-3|TRBV10-1
CASSRGTSASTDTQYF
>TRBJ1-2|TRBV7-6
CASSYQGGDGYTF
>TRBJ1-5|TRBV18
CASSPQAPGGTEPQHF
>TRBJ2-3|TRBV7-9
CASSFGRPQDTQYF
>TRBJ2-3|TRBV7-9
CASSPSQSAGIRSDTQYF
>TRBJ2-7|TRBV30
CAWSALGPGEQYF
>TRBJ2-2|TRBV10-1
CASSELLASGELFF
>TRBJ1-4|TRBV5-5
CASSREGLFGEKLFF
>TRBJ2-3|TRBV9
CASSVVGSGGPSTDTQYF